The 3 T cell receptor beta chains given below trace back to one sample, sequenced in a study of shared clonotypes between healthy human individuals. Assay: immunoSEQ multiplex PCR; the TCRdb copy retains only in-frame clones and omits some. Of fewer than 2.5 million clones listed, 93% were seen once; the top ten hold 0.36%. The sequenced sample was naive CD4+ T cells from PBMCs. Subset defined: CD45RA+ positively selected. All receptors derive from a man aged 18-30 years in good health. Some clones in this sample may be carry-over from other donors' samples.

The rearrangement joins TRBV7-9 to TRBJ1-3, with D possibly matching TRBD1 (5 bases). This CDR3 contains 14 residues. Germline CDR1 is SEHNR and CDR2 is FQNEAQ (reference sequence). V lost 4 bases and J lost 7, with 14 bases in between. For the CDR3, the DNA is TGTGCCAGCAGCTCCAGACAGCCCCGCAACACCATATATTTT. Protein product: CASSSRQPRNTIYF.

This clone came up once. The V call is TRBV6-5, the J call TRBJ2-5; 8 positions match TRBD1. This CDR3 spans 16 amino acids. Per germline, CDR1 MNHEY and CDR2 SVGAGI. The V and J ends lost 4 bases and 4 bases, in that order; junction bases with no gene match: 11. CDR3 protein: CASSSHGQGKRETQYF. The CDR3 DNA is TGTGCCAGCAGTTCCCACGGACAGGGTAAAAGAGAGACCCAGTACTTC.

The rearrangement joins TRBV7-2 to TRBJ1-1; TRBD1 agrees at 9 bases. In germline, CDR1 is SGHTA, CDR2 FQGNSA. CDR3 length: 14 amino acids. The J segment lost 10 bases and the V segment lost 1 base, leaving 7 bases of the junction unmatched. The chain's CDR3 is CASSLDRGRVGAFF. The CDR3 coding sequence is TGTGCCAGCAGCTTAGACAGGGGGCGCGTGGGAGCTTTCTTT.